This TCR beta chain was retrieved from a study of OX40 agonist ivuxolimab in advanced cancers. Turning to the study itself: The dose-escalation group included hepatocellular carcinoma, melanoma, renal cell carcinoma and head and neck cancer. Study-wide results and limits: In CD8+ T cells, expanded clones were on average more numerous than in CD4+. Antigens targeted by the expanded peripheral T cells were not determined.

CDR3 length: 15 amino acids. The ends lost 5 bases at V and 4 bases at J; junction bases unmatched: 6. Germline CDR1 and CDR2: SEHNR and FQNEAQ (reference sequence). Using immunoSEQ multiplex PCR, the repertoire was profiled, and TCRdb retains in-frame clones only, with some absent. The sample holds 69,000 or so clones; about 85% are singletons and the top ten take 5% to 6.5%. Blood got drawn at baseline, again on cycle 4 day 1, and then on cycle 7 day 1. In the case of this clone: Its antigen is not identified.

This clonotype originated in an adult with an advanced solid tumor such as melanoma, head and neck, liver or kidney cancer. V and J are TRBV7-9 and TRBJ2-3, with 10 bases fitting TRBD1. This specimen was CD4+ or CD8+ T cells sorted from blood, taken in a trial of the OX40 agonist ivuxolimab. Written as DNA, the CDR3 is TGTGCCAGCAGCGAGGGACAGGGGAACCCAGATACGCAGTATTTT. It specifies CASSEGQGNPDTQYF.